This T cell receptor beta chain emerged from a study of regulatory T cells in long-lasting Graves disease. This clonotype was observed many times. Assembly of TCR beta libraries relied on iRepertoire HTBI primers together with Arm-PCR of CDR3 regions. MiXCR, applied by TCRdb to the multiplex PCR reads, yields one record per CDR3 protein. Of approximately 350,000 distinct CDR3 sequences in the sample, roughly 17% were seen once. CDR3 length equals 16 residues. Germline V gives CDR1 SNHLY, CDR2 FYNNEI. V was trimmed by 6 bases and J by 0 bases, leaving 15 bases between them. Sample time point: newly diagnosed GD, antithyroid drugs for less than 3 months. PBMC-extracted RNA yielded the TCR library. Separately, the same data were catalogued under a study of T cells in Graves' hyperthyroidism and ophthalmopathy.

Source: peripheral blood mononuclear cells (PBMCs), taken at new diagnosis, from a patient treated with antithyroid drugs. The clonotype was recovered from a middle-aged man with Graves disease. The genes are TRBV2 and TRBJ1-3; D might be TRBD1 (6 bases). The CDR3 sequence: CASRQDSASSGNTIYF. The CDR3 nucleotides are TGTGCCAGCAGGCAGGACAGTGCTTCCTCTGGAAACACCATATATTTT.